The 20 T cell receptor beta chains presented below share a single source sample, sequenced in a study of control samples from healthy donors and cancer patients. Assay used: immunoSEQ multiplex PCR; TCRdb lists only in-frame clones, some missing. The profile shows under 85,000 clones, 80% to 95% of them singletons. Sequencing input: PBMCs. These receptors came from a woman in her forties with lung cancer.

The chain recombines TRBV6-5 with TRBJ2-1; D is unclear. CDR1 is MNHEY, CDR2 SVGAGI, per germline. Between the trimmed V and J ends, which lost 7 bases and 8 bases, there was a span of 9 bases. CDR3 size: 11 residues. The CDR3 nucleotides read TGTGCCAGCACGTCTGCGTATGAGCAGTTCTTC. Translating it yields CASTSAYEQFF.

The CDR3 sequence is CASSSGQGARGTGELFF. The CDR3 nucleotides are TGTGCCAGCAGCTCGGGACAGGGGGCGCGAGGCACCGGGGAGCTGTTTTTT. V gene TRBV5-4 combines with J gene TRBJ2-2; TRBD1 agrees at 12 bases. Unmatched junction bases numbered 7, after V lost 3 bases and J lost 4 bases. The CDR3 spans 17 residues. Germline CDR1 reads SGHNT; CDR2 reads YYREEE (reference sequence).

V and J are TRBV27 and TRBJ2-7; no clear D gene. The CDR3 covers 13 residues. V shed 6 bases and J shed 0 bases, with 9 bases lying between them. Germline V gives CDR1 MNHEY, CDR2 SMNVEV (reference sequence). The CDR3 DNA reads TGTGCCAGCAGCACCTATCCCTCCTACGAGCAGTACTTC. The encoded protein is CASSTYPSYEQYF.

This rearrangement joins TRBV4-1 to TRBJ2-1; D is uncertain. CDR3 length: 12 amino acids. Per germline, CDR1 MGHRA and CDR2 YSYEKL. The V end lost 0 bases, the J end lost 8 bases, and 5 bases lay between the germline ends. The CDR3 loop reads CASSQDLYEQFF. CDR3 in DNA: TGCGCCAGCAGCCAAGATCTCTATGAGCAGTTCTTC.

The chain recombines TRBV29-1 with TRBJ1-1, with no clear D. V lost 6 bases and J lost 1, with 18 bases in between. CDR1 and CDR2 from the germline V gene are SQVTM and ANQGSEA. CDR3 length: 15 residues. The CDR3, as DNA: TGCAGCGTGAAGGCGTCGGTTGTTGCGAACACTGAAGCTTTCTTT. It yields the protein CSVKASVVANTEAFF.

V is TRBV7-2 and J is TRBJ2-1; 13 nucleotides line up with TRBD2. The CDR3 runs to 16 residues. CDR1 and CDR2 (germline): SGHTA, FQGNSA. The ends lost 4 bases at V and 7 bases at J; junction bases unmatched: 7. This CDR3 reads CASSSLAGGPGNEQFF. The CDR3 nucleotides are TGTGCCAGCAGCTCACTAGCGGGGGGGCCGGGGAATGAGCAGTTCTTC.

The chain has TRBV9 and TRBJ1-2; D not resolved. This CDR3 has 16 amino acids. Germline values: CDR1 SGDLS, CDR2 YYNGEE. Trimming pared 4 bases from V and 0 bases from J, leaving 16 bases between. The CDR3, as DNA: TGTGCCAGCAGCCCCCTTGGGCAGCGCCCTAACTATGGCTACACCTTC. It translates to CASSPLGQRPNYGYTF. Filled out from reference TRBV9 and TRBJ1-2, the complete variable domain reads DSGVTQTPKHLITATGQRVTLRCSPRSGDLSVYWYQQSLDQGLQFLIQYYNGEERAKGNILERFSAQQFPDLHSELNLSSLELGDSALYFCASSPLGQRPNYGYTFGSGTRLTVV.

V gene TRBV9 combines with J gene TRBJ1-4; unclear D gene. Trimming removed 0 bases at V and 1 base at J, with 4 bases between. This CDR3 has 14 residues. Germline CDR1 reads SGDLS; CDR2 reads YYNGEE. The CDR3 nucleotides read TGTGCCAGCAGCGTAGGTGGAACTAATGAAAAACTGTTTTTT. It codes for CASSVGGTNEKLFF.

J is TRBJ1-1 and V is TRBV16; D not resolved. Trimming left V 3 bases short and J 1 base short, with 0 bases between. The CDR3 runs to 11 residues. CDR1 is KGHSY and CDR2 is FQNENV in the germline V gene. The CDR3 spells CASSQNTEAFF. Here the CDR3 DNA reads TGTGCCAGCAGCCAGAACACTGAAGCTTTCTTT.

The rearrangement links TRBV19 to TRBJ1-1, with TRBD1 as a possible D gene (6 bases). Germline CDR1 reads LNHDA; CDR2 reads SQIVND (reference sequence). Trimming shortened V by 1 base and J by 2 bases, and 8 bases separated the two germline ends. The length of the CDR3 is 14 residues. CDR3 coding DNA: TGTGCCAGTAGTATAGCCAGGGGCAACACTGAAGCTTTCTTT. Translation: CASSIARGNTEAFF.

V gene TRBV11-3 combines with J gene TRBJ2-1, with D unclear. V dropped 6 bases and J dropped 1 base, with 16 bases sitting between them. Germline V CDR1 and CDR2: SGHNT, YENEEA. The CDR3 has 16 residues. CDR3: CASSREVLGSYNEQFF. CDR3 sequence (DNA): TGTGCCAGCAGTAGAGAGGTTCTAGGTTCCTACAATGAGCAGTTCTTC.

The chain links TRBV2 to TRBJ1-2, with unresolved D. There are 11 residues in the CDR3. Trimming pared 8 bases from V and 1 base from J, leaving 5 bases between. Germline CDR1 SNHLY, CDR2 FYNNEI. The CDR3 loop reads CASPFNYGYTF. The CDR3 DNA reads as TGTGCCAGCCCGTTTAACTATGGCTACACCTTC. Together with reference TRBV2 and TRBJ1-2, the CDR3 gives the full variable domain: EPEVTQTPSHQVTQMGQEVILRCVPISNHLYFYWYRQILGQKVEFLVSFYNNEISEKSEIFDDQFSVERPDGSNFTLKIRSTKLEDSAMYFCASPFNYGYTFGSGTRLTVV.

The chain is built from TRBV4-1 and TRBJ2-1; TRBD1 might be the D (5 bases). Trimming took 1 base from V and 6 from J, leaving 16 bases between them. CDR3 length equals 16 residues. From germline, CDR1 is MGHRA and CDR2 YSYEKL. For the CDR3, the DNA is TGCGCCAGCAGCCAAGGCCCCCCAGCAGGGTCCAATGAGCAGTTCTTC. The encoded protein is CASSQGPPAGSNEQFF.

The chain is built from TRBV6-5 and TRBJ2-1; D call uncertain. The germline gives CDR1 MNHEY, CDR2 SVGAGI. The CDR3 sequence is 15 residues long. V lost 6 bases, J lost 0 bases, and 12 bases lay in between. Written as DNA, the CDR3 is TGTGCCAGCAGGAAAAGTTCGCGCTCCTACAATGAGCAGTTCTTC. Protein product: CASRKSSRSYNEQFF.

This clone has just a few counts. The chain's CDR3 is CASSTLGSSYNSPLHF. CDR3 nucleotides: TGTGCCAGTAGTACCCTCGGGAGCTCCTATAATTCACCCCTCCACTTT. The V gene is TRBV19, the J gene TRBJ1-6; D is undetermined. The V end lost 4 bases, the J end lost 0 bases, and 10 bases lay between the germline ends. Germline V CDR1 and CDR2: LNHDA, SQIVND (reference sequence). The CDR3 is made up of 16 amino acids.

V usage is TRBV11-2 and J usage is TRBJ1-4; D unresolved. The CDR3 sequence is 14 residues long. The ends were cut back, 1 base at V and 3 bases at J, with 6 bases in the middle. Germline V gene data show CDR1 as SGHAT and CDR2 as FQNNGV. CDR3 bases: TGTGCCAGCAGCTTAGGGGGATCTAATGAAAAACTGTTTTTT. Translating gives CASSLGGSNEKLFF. Drawing the rest from reference TRBV11-2 and TRBJ1-4, the complete variable domain is EAGVAQSPRYKIIEKRQSVAFWCNPISGHATLYWYQQILGQGPKLLIQFQNNGVVDDSQLPKDRFSAERLKGVDSTLKIQPAKLEDSAVYLCASSLGGSNEKLFFGSGTQLSVL.

This rearrangement joins TRBV11-3 to TRBJ2-5; D may be TRBD2 (6 bases). Trimming removed 0 bases from V and 2 bases from J, with 16 bases in between. Germline V gives CDR1 SGHNT, CDR2 YENEEA. The CDR3 extends over 17 amino acids. CDR3 in DNA: TGTGCCAGCAGCTTAGAAGGCGGGGTCCAGATTCAAGAGACCCAGTACTTC. It encodes CASSLEGGVQIQETQYF. Drawing the rest from reference TRBV11-3 and TRBJ2-5, the complete variable domain is EAGVVQSPRYKIIEKKQPVAFWCNPISGHNTLYWYLQNLGQGPELLIRYENEEAVDDSQLPKDRFSAERLKGVDSTLKIQPAELGDSAVYLCASSLEGGVQIQETQYFGPGTRLLVL.

The chain couples TRBV7-9 to TRBJ1-1; the D is unclear. Looked up from germline, CDR1 is SEHNR and CDR2 is FQNEAQ (reference sequence). The CDR3 covers 16 residues. V lost 5 bases and J lost 0, with 16 bases in between. In DNA form, the CDR3 reads TGTGCCAGCAGCCCGGAAACCTTCTATCTGAACACTGAAGCTTTCTTT. Translating it yields CASSPETFYLNTEAFF.

In its sample, this clone was seen a few times. This sequence joins TRBV7-9 and TRBJ1-1, with D maybe TRBD1 (5 bases). Germline V gene data show CDR1 as SEHNR and CDR2 as FQNEAQ (reference sequence). The CDR3 runs to 14 residues. Deletions cut 0 bases from V and 10 bases from J, with 15 bases between. The CDR3 DNA reads TGTGCCAGCAGCTTAGCGGGAATGGGGGAGCCAGCTTTCTTT. The encoded protein is CASSLAGMGEPAFF.

This clone was seen only a few times. The CDR3 spells CASGLVLGRGTEAFF. The CDR3 DNA sequence: TGTGCTAGTGGTTTGGTATTGGGAAGGGGCACTGAAGCTTTCTTT. The V gene is TRBV12-5, the J gene TRBJ1-1; possible D gene TRBD1, 5 bases. Germline CDR1 is LGHNT and CDR2 is FRNRAP. This CDR3 region has 15 residues. Trimming removed 0 bases from V and 4 bases from J, with 12 bases in between. The full variable domain, in which reference TRBV12-5 and TRBJ1-1 provide the parts outside the CDR3, is DARVTQTPRHKVTEMGQEVTMRCQPILGHNTVFWYRQTMMQGLELLAYFRNRAPLDDSGMPKDRFSAEMPDATLATLKIQPSEPRDSAVYFCASGLVLGRGTEAFFGQGTRLTVV.